This T cell receptor (beta chain) is drawn from a study of cytomegalovirus exposure and HLA in healthy donors. The study, taken as a whole, reports: In a later analysis, TCR beta V- and J-gene trimming showed a link to a missense DCLRE1C variant.

In the case of this clone: Its target is unknown.

The CDR3 runs 15 residues. V lost 2 bases and J lost 3; bases outside the gene matches: 4. Germline V gene lookup returns CDR1 MNHEY and CDR2 SMNVEV (reference sequence). Amplification used 60 Vbeta primers and 13 Jbeta primers. Measured with immunoSEQ multiplex PCR; TCRdb has only the in-frame clones, and not every one. The top ten hold over 2% of the sample, which has under 200,000 clones, about 78% seen once. The chain combines TRBV27 with TRBJ2-7; 10 nucleotides align to TRBD1. This receptor was obtained from a man aged 55-75 years in good health and CMV-seronegative. Sequenced input: PBMCs. The CDR3 sequence: CASSLGDRGGYEQYF. In nucleotides, the CDR3 is TGTGCCAGCAGTTTAGGGGACAGGGGTGGCTACGAGCAGTACTTC.